One and the same sample provided the 27 T cell receptor beta chains below, sequenced in a study of OX40 agonist ivuxolimab in advanced cancers. The method was immunoSEQ multiplex PCR; TCRdb's version includes in-frame clones alone and lacks a portion of them. The data contain 50,000 or so clones, around 93% of them seen just once; the ten biggest clones take up 7.5% to 9.5%. Sequences were derived from CD4+ or CD8+ T cells sorted from blood, sampled in a trial of the OX40 agonist ivuxolimab. The receptors stem from an adult with an advanced solid tumor such as melanoma, head and neck, liver or kidney cancer.

This chain joins TRBV5-3 and TRBJ2-6; TRBD1 aligns across 7 bases. TRBV5-3 is an ORF, and what it does is uncertain. V trimming: 9 bases; J trimming: 1 base; junction bases outside the gene matches: 7. The CDR3 contains 15 residues. This CDR3 reads CANHRGASGANVLTF. CDR3 DNA: TGTGCCAATCACAGGGGAGCATCTGGGGCCAACGTCCTGACTTTC.

The V gene is TRBV4-1, the J gene TRBJ1-3; unclear D gene. Trimming took 1 base from V and 2 from J, leaving 15 bases between them. This CDR3 is built from 17 residues. The germline gives CDR1 MGHRA, CDR2 YSYEKL. The CDR3 DNA is TGCGCCAGCAGCCAAGCCGTCGGGCTTTTCCCTGGAAACACCATATATTTT. Amino acids: CASSQAVGLFPGNTIYF.

This clone was seen a single time. This rearrangement joins TRBV5-4 to TRBJ2-1, with a possible D match to TRBD2 (6 bases). Germline values: CDR1 SGHNT, CDR2 YYREEE (reference sequence). The CDR3 totals 13 residues. Trimming left V 3 bases short and J 3 bases short, with 7 bases between. The CDR3 DNA is TGTGCCAGCAGCTCGGGACTCTACAATGAGCAGTTCTTC. This gives the protein CASSSGLYNEQFF.

The chain employs TRBV9 and TRBJ1-2, with D unresolved. The V end lost 0 bases, the J end lost 3 bases, and 6 bases lay between the germline ends. This CDR3 is built from 13 residues. Germline lookup yields CDR1 SGDLS and CDR2 YYNGEE. CDR3 loop: CASSVASDYGYTF. CDR3 sequence (DNA): TGTGCCAGCAGCGTAGCGTCAGACTATGGCTACACCTTC.

The chain combines TRBV7-9 with TRBJ2-7; D unresolved. Germline assignment: CDR1 SEHNR and CDR2 FQNEAQ (reference sequence). The CDR3 sequence is 15 residues long. Between the trimmed V and J ends, which lost 7 bases and 5 bases, there was a span of 21 bases. The CDR3 DNA is TGTGCCAGCACTCATCCCTCGGGCGGTCCCGACGAGCAGTACTTC. Its protein is CASTHPSGGPDEQYF.

V and J are TRBV18 and TRBJ2-7; TRBD1 matches 11 bases. V dropped 2 bases and J dropped 4; count of bases not matched to a gene: 1. Germline lookup yields CDR1 KGHSH and CDR2 LQKENI. The length of the CDR3 is 14 residues. The CDR3 region is CASSPGTGGYEQYF. The CDR3, as DNA: TGTGCCAGCTCACCAGGGACAGGGGGTTACGAGCAGTACTTC.

J is TRBJ1-1 and V is TRBV7-3; no clear D gene. Germline lookup yields CDR1 SGHTA and CDR2 FQGTGA. The CDR3 has 13 amino acids. Deletions cut 3 bases from V and 1 base from J, with 6 bases between. This CDR3 reads CASSLNGNTEAFF. The CDR3 DNA reads TGTGCCAGCAGCTTGAACGGGAACACTGAAGCTTTCTTT.

The rearrangement links TRBV13 to TRBJ2-7, with a weak D call TRBD1 (6 bases). V was cut by 5 bases and J by 3 bases, with 11 bases left in between. Germline lookup yields CDR1 PRHDT and CDR2 FYEKMQ (reference sequence). The CDR3 contains 13 residues. This CDR3 reads CASSLEQGYEQYF. CDR3 sequence (DNA): TGTGCCAGCAGCCTAGAACAGGGCTACGAGCAGTACTTC.

The gene calls are TRBV4-1 and TRBJ2-3; 8 bases agree with TRBD1. Germline lookup yields CDR1 MGHRA and CDR2 YSYEKL. CDR3 length equals 15 residues. Trimming took 7 bases from V and 1 from J; bases not matched to a gene: 7. CDR3 in amino acids: CASNRQGSGTDTQYF. Written as DNA, the CDR3 is TGCGCCAGCAACCGACAGGGGTCAGGCACAGATACGCAGTATTTT.

The CDR3 region is CASTGGAANSPLHF. The CDR3 DNA sequence: TGTGCCAGCACCGGGGGGGCAGCTAATTCACCCCTCCACTTT. This sequence joins TRBV27 and TRBJ1-6, with TRBD1 as a possible D gene (6 bases). The CDR3 has 14 residues. Looked up from germline, CDR1 is MNHEY and CDR2 is SMNVEV (reference sequence). The germline V and J ends were trimmed by 7 bases and 6 bases, with 13 bases remaining between them.

The rearrangement uses TRBV29-1 and TRBJ2-7; 9 nucleotides line up with TRBD2. With 8 bases clipped from V and 6 bases from J, the junction kept 11 bases outside the gene matches. CDR3 length: 13 residues. CDR1 and CDR2 from the germline V gene are SQVTM and ANQGSEA. The CDR3 reads CSYVAGAKSEQYF. The CDR3 nucleotides are TGCAGCTATGTAGCGGGAGCCAAATCCGAGCAGTACTTC.

V usage is TRBV25-1 and J usage is TRBJ1-5; D gene uncertain. The CDR3 is made up of 14 amino acids. The germline CDR1 and CDR2 sequences are MGHDK and SYGVNS. Deletions cut 0 bases from V and 4 bases from J, with 7 bases between. CDR3 coding DNA: TGTGCCAGCAGTGAATACATCGAGAATCAGCCCCAGCATTTT. It translates to CASSEYIENQPQHF.

The rearrangement joins TRBV7-2 to TRBJ1-1, with 7 bases lining up with TRBD1. V lost 3 bases to trimming and J lost 2 bases; unmatched junction nucleotides: 3. This CDR3 comprises 14 residues. CDR1 and CDR2 from the germline V gene are SGHTA and FQGNSA. CDR3 sequence: CASSFTGVNTEAFF. The CDR3 DNA sequence: TGTGCCAGCAGCTTTACAGGGGTTAACACTGAAGCTTTCTTT.

The CDR3 nucleotides read TGTGCCAGCAGTTACTCGGGTGACAATGAGCAGTTCTTC. It is translated as CASSYSGDNEQFF. V gene TRBV6-5 combines with J gene TRBJ2-1; D not resolved. The CDR3 is made up of 13 amino acids. Deletions cut 0 bases from V and 5 bases from J, with 5 bases between. CDR1 and CDR2 from the germline V gene are MNHEY and SVGAGI.

This chain joins TRBV10-3 and TRBJ1-1; 8 bases line up with TRBD1. Losses at the gene ends were 9 bases for V and 4 bases for J; bases not matched to a gene: 4. Germline CDR1 and CDR2: ENHRY and SYGVKD. This CDR3 is built from 12 residues. The CDR3 reads CAIRQGRTEAFF. CDR3 bases: TGTGCCATTAGACAGGGGCGCACTGAAGCTTTCTTT.

The V and J genes are TRBV6-4 and TRBJ2-1, with 11 bases matching TRBD2. This CDR3 spans 21 amino acids. Germline V lookup: CDR1 MRHNA, CDR2 SNTAGT. V lost 0 bases, J lost 1 base, and 14 bases stayed unmatched. The CDR3 loop reads CASSDSPQVAGGPLSYNEQFF. The CDR3 DNA follows: TGTGCCAGCAGTGACTCTCCCCAAGTAGCGGGGGGGCCTCTATCCTACAATGAGCAGTTCTTC.

The chain carries TRBV13 and TRBJ1-3; the D is unclear. From germline, CDR1 is PRHDT and CDR2 FYEKMQ (reference sequence). Trimming cost V 5 bases and J 0 bases, with 11 bases left between them. CDR3 size: 15 residues. The CDR3 spells CASSQGPYSGNTIYF. The CDR3, as DNA: TGTGCCAGCAGCCAAGGACCATACTCTGGAAACACCATATATTTT.

The genes are TRBV4-3 and TRBJ1-2; 7 bases line up with TRBD1. The germline V gene has CDR1 LGHNA and CDR2 YSLEER. CDR3 length: 15 residues. The V gene end was trimmed by 1 base and the J gene end by 3 bases; junction bases not matched to a gene: 5. The CDR3 sequence is CASSQGGTAHYGYTF. In DNA form, the CDR3 reads TGCGCCAGCAGCCAAGGCGGGACAGCCCACTATGGCTACACCTTC.

V gene TRBV19 combines with J gene TRBJ2-4; D uncertain. The CDR3 loop spans 14 amino acids. Per the germline V gene, CDR1 is LNHDA and CDR2 is SQIVND (reference sequence). Trimming took off 2 bases at V and 8 bases at J, with 13 bases between the two ends. The CDR3 DNA reads TGTGCCAGTAGTATACTTGGGATTGGGGACATTCAGTACTTC. It codes for CASSILGIGDIQYF.

The chain's CDR3 is CASSRGQAGYGYTF. The CDR3 bases are TGTGCCAGTAGTAGGGGACAGGCGGGCTATGGCTACACCTTC. The V call is TRBV19, the J call TRBJ1-2; TRBD1 aligns across 8 bases. The ends lost 4 bases at V and 4 bases at J; junction bases unmatched: 5. Germline lookup yields CDR1 LNHDA and CDR2 SQIVND (reference sequence). The CDR3 length is 14 residues.

The DNA for the CDR3 is TGTGCCAGCAGCTCCCAATTTGACAGTTATAGCAATCAGCCCCAGCATTTT. It yields the protein CASSSQFDSYSNQPQHF. The rearrangement joins TRBV5-6 to TRBJ1-5; possibly TRBD1 for D (5 bases). Germline assignment: CDR1 SGHDT and CDR2 YYEEEE. The CDR3 totals 17 residues. Trimming removed 3 bases at V and 0 bases at J, with 16 bases between.

This chain connects TRBV27 to TRBJ1-1; possibly TRBD1 for D (5 bases). Germline-derived CDR1 and CDR2 are MNHEY and SMNVEV (reference sequence). The CDR3 extends over 16 amino acids. V lost 5 bases to trimming and J lost 0 bases, with 16 bases between them. In DNA, the CDR3 is TGTGCCAGCAGTCCCCTACCGGGGGGTATGAACACTGAAGCTTTCTTT. It encodes CASSPLPGGMNTEAFF.

J is TRBJ2-1 and V is TRBV11-2; TRBD2 agrees at 10 bases. This CDR3 spans 13 amino acids. CDR1 SGHAT and CDR2 FQNNGV come from the germline V gene. The junction had 1 base not matched to a gene; V was cut back by 3 bases and J by 8 bases. The CDR3 DNA follows: TGTGCCAGCAGCTTGGGGACTAGCGATGAGCAGTTCTTC. It specifies CASSLGTSDEQFF. The complete variable domain, with remaining parts taken from reference TRBV11-2 and TRBJ2-1, reads EAGVAQSPRYKIIEKRQSVAFWCNPISGHATLYWYQQILGQGPKLLIQFQNNGVVDDSQLPKDRFSAERLKGVDSTLKIQPAKLEDSAVYLCASSLGTSDEQFFGPGTRLTVL.

The V call is TRBV14, the J call TRBJ1-2; TRBD1 might be the D (5 bases). Per the germline V gene, CDR1 is SGHDN and CDR2 is FVKESK. This CDR3 region has 14 residues. The germline V and J ends were trimmed by 2 bases and 2 bases, with 9 bases remaining between them. The CDR3 reads CASSQIRGNYGYTF. The CDR3 coding sequence is TGTGCCAGCAGCCAAATAAGGGGAAACTATGGCTACACCTTC.

The rearrangement uses TRBV12-5 and TRBJ1-1, with TRBD1 matching over 7 bases. With V trimmed by 6 bases and J by 4 bases, 5 bases remained unmatched. The CDR3 totals 13 residues. Germline V gene sequence: CDR1 LGHNT, CDR2 FRNRAP. The CDR3 DNA is TGTGCTAGTGGGCTCACAGGGGTCACTGAAGCTTTCTTT. This encodes CASGLTGVTEAFF.

The rearrangement links TRBV7-8 to TRBJ2-5; 9 bases line up with TRBD2. Trimming cost V 9 bases and J 5 bases; bases outside gene matches: 7. Germline CDR1 SGHVS, CDR2 FQNEAQ. The CDR3 is 13 residues long. The CDR3 nucleotides are TGTGCCAGTTGGTTAGCGGGGGAGGAGACCCAGTACTTC. Translated: CASWLAGEETQYF.

This clone was seen once. This chain connects TRBV5-1 to TRBJ2-7; 8 bases align to TRBD1. There are 13 residues in the CDR3. The V segment lost 5 bases and the J segment 3 bases; nucleotides outside the gene matches: 4. Germline V gene sequence: CDR1 SGHRS, CDR2 YFSETQ. The CDR3 protein is CASSAGTGYEQYF. CDR3 coding DNA: TGCGCCAGCAGTGCCGGGACAGGCTACGAGCAGTACTTC.